This T cell receptor (beta chain) came from a study of cytomegalovirus exposure and HLA in healthy donors. Overall study findings and caveats: Across donors, most TCRs were seen rarely, yet some public ones were widespread. V- and J-gene trimming in TCR beta was tied to a missense DCLRE1C variant by an analysis performed later. Researchers catalogued approximately 160 TCR beta chains as cytomegalovirus-associated. Sequencing depth roughly uniform across donors was assumed in presence/absence analyses.

V was pared by 0 bases and J by 6 bases, with 2 bases of the junction left unmatched. The CDR3 contains 15 residues. Germline V lookup: CDR1 SGDLS, CDR2 YYNGEE. As regards this clone: Its antigen is not known.

PCR primers comprised 60 Vbeta and 13 Jbeta primers. Profiling relied on immunoSEQ multiplex PCR, and the TCRdb table lists in-frame clones only, not all of them. The table records about 140,000 clones, about 84% of them present only once. The sample comprised PBMCs. The receptor was derived from a male donor in good health and CMV-seronegative. The chain is built from TRBV9 and TRBJ2-1; 11 positions match TRBD2. Written as DNA, the CDR3 is TGTGCCAGCAGCGTAGGGCTAGCGGGAGGCAATGAGCAGTTCTTC. It codes for CASSVGLAGGNEQFF.